These 10 T cell receptor beta chains originate from one sample sequenced in a study of human T cells and chemical hapten exposure. Time point described: pre-sensitization, week 0. Stated treatment: therapeutic diphenylcyclopropenone sensitization with weekly scalp DPC. In TCRdb, the RACE reads were re-called with MiXCR into one record per CDR3 protein. The data contain some 360,000 distinct CDR3 sequences, roughly 4.6% of them seen just once; the ten biggest clones take up just over 2.5%. Sample: whole blood, taken in connection with sensitization to the hapten diphenylcyclopropenone (DPC). Receptors originate from a woman in her fifties or sixties with alopecia areata. Some clones in this sample may be carry-over from other donors' samples.

This clonotype occurred a few times. The chain carries TRBV20-1 and TRBJ1-1; no clear D. The CDR3 covers 13 residues. V dropped 8 bases and J dropped 0 bases, with 13 bases sitting between them. Germline-derived CDR1 and CDR2 are DFQATT and SNEGSKA (reference sequence). The CDR3 loop reads CSSERGLNTEAFF. The CDR3, as DNA: TGCAGTTCGGAGCGGGGATTGAACACTGAAGCTTTCTTT.

This chain connects TRBV3-1 to TRBJ1-1, with unresolved D. This CDR3 is built from 14 residues. The V end lost 1 base, the J end lost 11 bases, and 17 bases lay between the germline ends. Germline V CDR1 and CDR2: LGHDT, YNNKEL (reference sequence). CDR3 sequence: CASSQGGGGLVAFF. As DNA, the CDR3 is TGTGCCAGCAGCCAAGGCGGAGGAGGCCTCGTGGCTTTCTTT. The full variable domain, in which reference TRBV3-1 and TRBJ1-1 provide the parts outside the CDR3, is DTAVSQTPKYLVTQMGNDKSIKCEQNLGHDTMYWYKQDSKKFLKIMFSYNNKELIINETVPNRFSPKSPDKAHLNLHINSLELGDSAVYFCASSQGGGGLVAFFGQGTRLTVV.

This clonotype showed up just a few times. This chain connects TRBV4-1 to TRBJ2-3; a weak D match, TRBD2 (5 bases). Germline V CDR1 and CDR2: MGHRA, YSYEKL. The CDR3 spans 15 residues. Trimming removed 4 bases at V and 1 base at J, with 12 bases between. CDR3 amino acids: CASSPPEGRTDTQYF. CDR3 coding DNA: TGCGCCAGCAGCCCACCTGAGGGTCGCACAGATACGCAGTATTTT.

This clonotype was seen at least ten times. CDR3 in amino acids: CSVEPQGRADTQYF. For the CDR3, the DNA is TGCAGCGTTGAGCCGCAGGGGAGAGCAGATACGCAGTATTTT. The chain links TRBV29-1 to TRBJ2-3, with D maybe TRBD1 (6 bases). Germline lookup yields CDR1 SQVTM and CDR2 ANQGSEA. The CDR3 sequence is 14 residues long. V lost 3 bases and J 4 bases, leaving 14 bases between the germline ends.

This clonotype has just a few counts. The chain links TRBV5-1 to TRBJ1-1; possibly TRBD1 for D (5 bases). Per the germline V gene, CDR1 is SGHRS and CDR2 is YFSETQ. The CDR3 consists of 15 residues. Trimming removed 4 bases at V and 5 bases at J, with 18 bases between. CDR3: CASSVVDPGGTEAFF. CDR3 sequence (DNA): TGCGCCAGCAGCGTAGTCGACCCTGGGGGAACTGAAGCTTTCTTT.

V is TRBV15 and J is TRBJ1-5; unclear D gene. Germline CDR1 LNHNV, CDR2 YYDKDF (reference sequence). V was cut by 0 bases and J by 2 bases, with 17 bases left in between. The CDR3 contains 18 residues. The CDR3 loop is CATSRDLAGVLGNQPQHF. The CDR3, as DNA: TGTGCCACCAGCAGAGATTTAGCAGGCGTCTTGGGCAATCAGCCCCAGCATTTT.

Of note for this clonotype: The junction departs from germline at one end; a sequencing error may be responsible. This CDR3 is CAWGVLGTAYEQYF. CDR3 DNA: TGTGCCTGGGGTGTACTTGGGACAGCCTACGAGCAGTACTTC. The chain has TRBV30 and TRBJ2-7; 7 bases match TRBD1. The CDR3 runs 14 residues. Per germline, CDR1 GTSNPN and CDR2 SVGIG (reference sequence).

The table lists this clonotype with a few counts. The rearrangement uses TRBV3-1 and TRBJ1-5, with D maybe TRBD1 (6 bases). The CDR3 runs to 17 residues. V was cut by 4 bases and J by 2 bases, with 18 bases left in between. Germline V CDR1 and CDR2: LGHDT, YNNKEL (reference sequence). CDR3 sequence reads: CASSPTVRRTGNQPQHF. The CDR3 nucleotides read TGTGCCAGCAGCCCTACTGTCCGACGGACAGGCAATCAGCCCCAGCATTTT. The full variable domain, completed using reference TRBV3-1 and TRBJ1-5, is DTAVSQTPKYLVTQMGNDKSIKCEQNLGHDTMYWYKQDSKKFLKIMFSYNNKELIINETVPNRFSPKSPDKAHLNLHINSLELGDSAVYFCASSPTVRRTGNQPQHFGDGTRLSIL.

In this sample, this clonotype turned up many times. The chain recombines TRBV2 with TRBJ2-5; 8 nucleotides line up with TRBD1. This CDR3 contains 13 residues. Trimming removed 10 bases from V and 5 bases from J; junction bases left unmatched: 9. Germline V gives CDR1 SNHLY, CDR2 FYNNEI. CDR3 coding DNA: TGTGCCAACGGTGCGACAGGGGAGGAGACCCAGTACTTC. It is translated as CANGATGEETQYF.

This clonotype was counted ten times or more. The rearrangement uses TRBV20-1 and TRBJ2-7; D not certain. Per germline, CDR1 DFQATT and CDR2 SNEGSKA (reference sequence). Trimming shortened V by 1 base and J by 7 bases, and 14 bases separated the two germline ends. The CDR3 extends over 13 amino acids. This CDR3 is CSARVSGFGEQYF. The CDR3 DNA sequence: TGCAGTGCTAGAGTATCAGGTTTCGGGGAGCAGTACTTC.